The 10 T cell receptor beta chains listed next were all sequenced from one sample in a study of identical twins listed by TCRdb under 2016. Library preparation employed 5' RACE. The run used an Illumina HiSeq 2000. In TCRdb, the public reads were trimmed at Q25 with fastp and aligned with MiXCR, with productive beta chains retained. One record per CDR3 amino acid sequence lists the most common genes and DNA. The table for this sample lists a few hundred thousand distinct CDR3 sequences; 9.6% of them were counted only once. The ten largest clonotypes hold under 3.5% of the sample. This sample was shared with a second study, whose subject was yellow fever vaccine responses in identical twins.

The sequenced sample was PBMCs. These receptors were taken from a young woman in good health.

At least ten counts were recorded for this clonotype. The gene calls are TRBV7-9 and TRBJ2-7; D gene unclear. This CDR3 spans 13 amino acids. Germline CDR1 and CDR2: SEHNR and FQNEAQ (reference sequence). V was trimmed by 3 bases and J by 5 bases, leaving 11 bases between them. The CDR3 sequence is CASSFGQRDEQYF. The DNA for the CDR3 is TGTGCCAGCAGCTTTGGTCAACGGGACGAGCAGTACTTC. Based on the CDR3 plus reference TRBV7-9 and TRBJ2-7, the full variable domain is DTGVSQNPRHKITKRGQNVTFRCDPISEHNRLYWYRQTLGQGPEFLTYFQNEAQLEKSRLLSDRFSAERPKGSFSTLEIQRTEQGDSAMYLCASSFGQRDEQYFGPGTRLTVT.

This clonotype was counted ten times or more. The rearrangement uses TRBV20-1 and TRBJ2-1, with TRBD1 matching 7 bases. Trimming cost V 4 bases and J 8 bases; bases outside gene matches: 11. CDR1 DFQATT and CDR2 SNEGSKA come from the germline V gene (reference sequence). The CDR3 covers 14 residues. CDR3 in DNA: TGCAGTGCTACGGACAGGCGGGTGATAGATGAGCAGTTCTTC. This encodes CSATDRRVIDEQFF.

This clonotype was seen more than once but under ten times. This rearrangement joins TRBV7-2 to TRBJ2-6; the D is unclear. CDR1 and CDR2 from the germline V gene are SGHTA and FQGNSA. V lost 5 bases and J 6 bases, leaving 8 bases between the germline ends. This CDR3 region has 13 residues. The CDR3 nucleotides read TGTGCCAGCAGCCGTCTGGTGGCCAACGTCCTGACTTTC. The encoded protein is CASSRLVANVLTF.

This clonotype was observed a handful of times. The gene calls are TRBV13 and TRBJ2-3, with D possibly being TRBD2 (5 bases). V was clipped by 2 bases and J by 2 bases, with 8 bases between them. Germline lookup yields CDR1 PRHDT and CDR2 FYEKMQ (reference sequence). The CDR3 is made up of 14 amino acids. The CDR3 DNA follows: TGTGCCAGCAGCTTAAGCGGACTCACAGATACGCAGTATTTT. Protein: CASSLSGLTDTQYF.

This clonotype was counted many times. The J gene is TRBJ1-5, the V gene TRBV5-6; no clear D gene. The CDR3 has 15 amino acids. V lost 0 bases and J lost 4, with 11 bases in between. Germline CDR1 SGHDT, CDR2 YYEEEE. In nucleotides, the CDR3 is TGTGCCAGCAGCTTGGCCCAAAGGCCGAATCAGCCCCAGCATTTT. This codes for CASSLAQRPNQPQHF.

Many counts were recorded for this clonotype. The chain is built from TRBV29-1 and TRBJ2-1; 11 bases are a match to TRBD2. CDR1 SQVTM and CDR2 ANQGSEA come from the germline V gene. Trimming at V came to 4 bases and at J to 0 bases, leaving 8 bases not matched to a gene. The CDR3 totals 17 residues. This CDR3 reads CSVALASGRFSYNEQFF. The CDR3 DNA sequence: TGCAGCGTTGCACTCGCTAGCGGGAGGTTCTCCTACAATGAGCAGTTCTTC.

This clonotype was seen repeatedly, ten times or more. The chain employs TRBV4-2 and TRBJ2-5; no definite D call. V lost 1 base, J lost 1 base, and 13 bases lay in between. CDR1 is LGHNA, CDR2 YNFKEQ, per germline. This CDR3 region has 16 residues. The CDR3 DNA follows: TGTGCCAGCAGCCAAGCAGGCTCCCAGAGCCAAGAGACCCAGTACTTC. It is translated as CASSQAGSQSQETQYF.

This clonotype was seen ten or more times. CDR3 residues: CASSVRVVNTGELFF. The CDR3 DNA follows: TGTGCCAGCAGCGTGAGGGTAGTGAACACCGGGGAGCTGTTTTTT. V is TRBV12-3 or TRBV12-4 and J is TRBJ2-2, with D tentatively TRBD2 (5 bases). This CDR3 is built from 15 residues. Trimming stripped 6 bases from V and 1 base from J, with 12 bases between.

This clonotype was seen a few times. This chain uses TRBV5-1 with TRBJ2-1; 7 bases match TRBD1. V gave up 0 bases and J gave up 6 bases; unmatched junction bases: 9. Germline CDR1 reads SGHRS; CDR2 reads YFSETQ. This CDR3 comprises 16 residues. The CDR3 reads CASSLATGAWGNEQFF. As DNA, the CDR3 is TGCGCCAGCAGCTTGGCAACAGGGGCCTGGGGCAATGAGCAGTTCTTC.

CDR3 region: CSTLDRGADTQYF. As DNA, the CDR3 is TGCAGTACACTGGACAGGGGTGCAGATACGCAGTATTTT. This chain connects TRBV20-1 to TRBJ2-3, with 9 bases fitting TRBD1. CDR1 and CDR2 (germline): DFQATT, SNEGSKA (reference sequence). The CDR3 is made up of 13 amino acids. The junction had 7 bases not matched to a gene; V was cut back by 8 bases and J by 4 bases.